This TCR beta chain was captured in a study of shared clonotypes between healthy human individuals. Study-wide background: Contributing individuals were two females and a few males aged 18 to 49.

Here immunoSEQ multiplex PCR was the method, and the copy in TCRdb shows in-frame clones only, minus some. Of about 2.4 million clones listed, over 85% are singletons. V dropped 1 base and J dropped 0 bases, with 12 bases sitting between them. CDR1 is SGHDT, CDR2 YYEEEE, per germline. The length of the CDR3 is 16 residues. This TCR came from a man younger than 30 in good health. The sequenced sample was naive CD4+ T cells sorted from blood. Subset reported: CD45RA+ positively selected. V is TRBV5-6 and J is TRBJ2-3; D is ambiguous. The CDR3 coding sequence is TGTGCCAGCAGCTTGATGGCCGAATGGAGCACAGATACGCAGTATTTT. This gives the protein CASSLMAEWSTDTQYF.